This entry lists 24 T cell receptor delta chains sequenced from one sample in a study of DNA immune sequencing with unique molecular identifiers. All 8 TRDV and 4 TRDJ genes were targeted in 32-plex amplification of genomic DNA. A 12-nucleotide UMI was added during about 3 barcoding PCR cycles before adapter PCR. TCRdb reprocessed the multiplex PCR reads using CATT. The sample includes about 2,000 delta-chain clones, more than 13% of them seen just once. The sequencing sample was made of gamma-delta T cells enriched from blood buffy coat, or unenriched PBMCs (not recorded which). The receptors were gathered from a human donor in good health.

This clone ranks as large. Additional DNA sequences in this sample encode the identical CDR3. V usage is TRDV2 and J usage is TRDJ3; D is unresolved. Germline V gene lookup returns CDR1 GEAIGNYY and CDR2 EKD. V was clipped by 0 bases and J by 9 bases, with 2 bases between them. This CDR3 contains 12 residues. CDR3: CACDTGTRQMFF. The CDR3 DNA reads as TGTGCCTGTGACACCGGCACCCGACAGATGTTTTTC.

This clone is large (0.1 to 1%) in the sample. The CDR3 DNA sequence: TGTGCCTGTGACAATCCACTGGGGGCAAACTCCTGGGACACCCGACAGATGTTTTTC. Residues: CACDNPLGANSWDTRQMFF. The chain employs TRDV2 and TRDJ3; 8 bases are a match to TRDD3. The J segment lost 0 bases and the V segment lost 2 bases, leaving 8 bases of the junction unmatched. Germline assignment: CDR1 GEAIGNYY and CDR2 EKD. CDR3 length: 19 residues.

This clone occurred a few times. TCRdb's protein, taken from a much larger clone, differs from this DNA's translation at residue 3, likely owing to a read error; the protein displayed comes from the DNA. V is TRDV2 and J is TRDJ1; D not certain. Germline values: CDR1 GEAIGNYY, CDR2 EKD. This CDR3 has 15 residues. The CDR3 here is CAFDGVGANTDKLIF. DNA of the CDR3: TGTGCCTTTGACGGCGTCGGTGCAAACACCGATAAACTCATCTTT.

There are a few counts of this clone. The protein in TCRdb stems from a much larger clone and differs at residue 8 from this DNA's translation, likely a read error; here the protein is translated from the DNA. The chain is built from TRDV2 and TRDJ1; 7 bases agree with TRDD3. The germline V gene encodes CDR1 GEAIGNYY and CDR2 EKD. This CDR3 comprises 15 residues. J gave up 0 bases and V 3 bases, and 6 bases lay outside the gene matches. The CDR3 nucleotides are TGTGCCTGTGACCTACTGGGGTCAGACACCGATAAACTCATCTTT. Its translation is CACDLLGSDTDKLIF.

This clone was detected only a few times. The translation of this DNA and the TCRdb protein of a much larger clone differ at residue 5, probably owing to a read error; the protein shown here is translated from the DNA. The chain employs TRDV2 and TRDJ1; TRDD3 matches at 7 bases. This CDR3 spans 17 amino acids. With 3 bases clipped from V and 0 bases from J, the junction kept 12 bases outside the gene matches. Germline CDR1 reads GEAIGNYY; CDR2 reads EKD. CDR3 in DNA: TGTGCCTGTGACGCCCTCCTGGGGGCTCCCAACACCGATAAACTCATCTTT. Residues: CACDALLGAPNTDKLIF.

This clone has just one count. The mismatch at residue 18 between this DNA's translation and the TCRdb protein of a much larger clone likely reflects a read error; the protein shown is translated from the DNA. The J segment was not called; the V segment is TRDV2; the table's TRDD3 call for D was not verified on the DNA. This CDR3 comprises 19 residues. From germline, CDR1 is GEAIGNYY and CDR2 EKD. Here the CDR3 DNA reads TGTGCCTGTGACACGGGGGGGCTACGGAGCTCCTGGGACACCCGACAGATGATTTTC. Its protein is CACDTGGLRSSWDTRQMIF.

This clone was found many times. V is TRAV38-2/DV8 and J is TRDJ1; 8 bases map to TRDD3. V lost 4 bases to trimming and J lost 5 bases; unmatched junction nucleotides: 22. This CDR3 region has 19 residues. From germline, CDR1 is TSESDYY and CDR2 QEAYKQQN. Here the CDR3 reads CAYRGAWPWGISSGDKLIF. CDR3 in DNA: TGTGCTTATAGGGGGGCCTGGCCGTGGGGGATTTCCTCCGGGGATAAACTCATCTTT.

This clone was detected a few times. The TCRdb protein, from a much larger clone, departs from this DNA's translation at residue 6, likely by read error; the protein shown derives from the DNA. The rearrangement joins TRDV2 to TRDJ1, with D perhaps matching TRDD3 (5 bases). Germline CDR1 reads GEAIGNYY; CDR2 reads EKD. The CDR3 consists of 15 residues. Trimming left V 0 bases short and J 1 base short, with 11 bases between. CDR3 region: CACDTDGGRTDKLIF. The CDR3 region has the DNA TGTGCCTGTGACACCGACGGGGGTCGCACCGATAAACTCATCTTT.

Remarks on this clone: A read error is the likely source, as a far larger clone sits one nucleotide away. Other DNA sequences within the sample encode an identical CDR3. The rearrangement uses TRDV2 and TRDJ1; 9 bases align to TRDD3. Germline CDR1 reads GEAIGNYY; CDR2 reads EKD. The CDR3 is 17 amino acids. The V and J ends lost 2 bases and 0 bases, in that order; junction bases with no gene match: 9. The CDR3 sequence is CACDKLGDPPYTDKLIF. Here the CDR3 DNA reads TGTGCCTGTGACAAACTGGGGGACCCCCCTTACACCGATAAACTCATCTTT.

This chain joins TRDV1 and TRDJ1, with TRDD3 matching over 12 bases. TCRdb lists no J gene, so it was determined here by aligning the DNA to germline. This CDR3 contains 25 residues. Germline CDR1 TSWWSYY, CDR2 QGS. Unmatched junction bases numbered 30, after V lost 4 bases and J lost 0 bases. CDR3 residues: CALGVPLSFVLGDTFSLAYTDKLIF. DNA of the CDR3: TGTGCTCTTGGGGTACCACTTTCCTTCGTACTGGGGGATACCTTCTCCCTAGCGTACACCGATAAACTCATCTTT.

Comment on this clone: This is likely an artifact of a read error, given a far larger clone one base away. The chain uses TRDV1 and TRDJ1; maybe TRDD2 (6 bases). The J gene is not listed in TCRdb, so it was assigned here from a DNA match to germline. V was cut by 1 base and J by 0 bases, with 36 bases left in between. Per germline, CDR1 TSWWSYY and CDR2 QGS. The CDR3 spans 24 residues. This CDR3 is CALGEPPLPLMIHPPIAYTDKLIF. The CDR3 DNA reads as TGTGCTCTTGGGGAACCGCCCCTTCCCCTAATGATACACCCCCCTATAGCTTACACCGATAAACTCATCTTT.

Details on this clone: TCRdb's protein, taken from a much larger clone, differs from this DNA's translation at residue 12, likely owing to a read error; the protein displayed comes from the DNA. The J segment is TRDJ1; no V gene was assigned; the table's D call of TRDD3 was not tested on the DNA. The CDR3 runs 19 residues. The CDR3 nucleotides read TGTGCCTGTGACACCCTTAAAGCTGGGGGATACCGGGACACCGATAAACTCATCTTT. This translates into CACDTLKAGGYRDTDKLIF.

The rearrangement uses TRDV2 and TRDJ1; 10 bases match TRDD3. Trimming cost V 3 bases and J 0 bases; bases outside gene matches: 12. From germline, CDR1 is GEAIGNYY and CDR2 EKD. The CDR3 is 18 residues long. The CDR3 DNA reads as TGTGCCTGTGACGCCGTACTGGGGGATTCGCTAGACACCGATAAACTCATCTTT. Protein product: CACDAVLGDSLDTDKLIF.

Details on this clone: Translating this DNA gives a protein that differs at residue 5 from the TCRdb one, which belongs to a much larger clone; a read error is likely, and the protein shown is this translation. The chain combines TRDV2 with TRDJ1, with D uncertain. The V end lost 3 bases, the J end lost 4 bases, and 20 bases lay between the germline ends. In germline, CDR1 is GEAIGNYY, CDR2 EKD. This CDR3 is 16 amino acids long. The CDR3 sequence is CACDVLTSGSDDKLIF. CDR3 nucleotides: TGTGCCTGTGACGTCCTCACCTCCGGGAGTGACGATAAACTCATCTTT.

To note about this clone: It is likely a read error: a sequence one base away is far more abundant. The chain carries TRDV2 and TRDJ3, with D unclear. The length of the CDR3 is 19 residues. V was clipped by 3 bases and J by 0 bases, with 17 bases between them. CDR1 GEAIGNYY and CDR2 EKD come from the germline V gene. CDR3 nucleotides: TGTGCCTGTGACCAAATCAAGGAGGGGCCCTCCTGGGACACCCGACAGATGTTTTTC. Translated, it gives CACDQIKEGPSWDTRQMFF.

This clone was observed a handful of times. A much larger clone differs by one base, so this may be a read error. In the same sample, other DNA sequences code for this CDR3. The chain combines TRDV2 with TRDJ1, with 9 nucleotides matching TRDD3. Germline CDR1 reads GEAIGNYY; CDR2 reads EKD. This CDR3 has 17 residues. The junction had 13 bases not matched to a gene; V was cut back by 3 bases and J by 3 bases. The CDR3 DNA is TGTGCCTGTGACTCCTTACTAGGGGATACGTGGGCCGATAAACTCATCTTT. Translating it yields CACDSLLGDTWADKLIF.

To note about this clone: Given a far larger clone just one base away, this is likely a sequencing read error. At the DNA level, this CDR3 is encoded by other sequences in the same sample as well. This chain uses TRDV2 with TRDJ1; 11 bases are shared with TRDD3. Trimming at V came to 4 bases and at J to 1 base, leaving 19 bases not matched to a gene. The CDR3 has 20 residues. The germline gives CDR1 GEAIGNYY, CDR2 EKD. The DNA for the CDR3 is TGTGCCTGTGATCGGGTCCCTACGTCTGGGGGATACCCGGGCACCGATAAACTCATCTTT. This encodes CACDRVPTSGGYPGTDKLIF.

The gene calls are TRDV1 and TRDJ2; 7 nucleotides align to TRDD3. The CDR3 is 16 amino acids. CDR1 TSWWSYY and CDR2 QGS come from the germline V gene. V lost 5 bases and J lost 4; bases outside the gene matches: 10. The chain's CDR3 is CALGMRGYWGTAQLFF. The CDR3 DNA sequence: TGTGCTCTTGGGATGAGGGGTTACTGGGGGACAGCACAACTCTTCTTT.

By frequency in the sample, this clone is medium-sized. The CDR3 bases are TGTGCCTGTGACTCCATAGCCTCGGCGGCTTCTTCCTACGGAGGGGCCCAACTCATCTTT. Translation gives CACDSIASAASSYGGAQLIF. The rearrangement links TRDV2 to TRDJ1, with 8 bases identical to TRDD2. The V gene end was trimmed by 3 bases and the J gene end by 9 bases; junction bases not matched to a gene: 29. The germline gives CDR1 GEAIGNYY, CDR2 EKD. The CDR3 totals 20 residues.

The sample holds a few counts of this clone. TCRdb assigns this DNA the protein of a much larger clone, which departs from its translation at residue 11; this likely reflects a read error, and the protein shown comes from translating the DNA. The chain has TRDV2 and TRDJ1, with TRDD3 identical over 11 bases. V lost 0 bases, J lost 2 bases, and 7 bases stayed unmatched. Germline assignment: CDR1 GEAIGNYY and CDR2 EKD. CDR3 length: 17 amino acids. The CDR3 DNA follows: TGTGCCTGTGACACCGTTGGGGGATACGCTTGGACCGATAAACTCATCTTT. Protein sequence: CACDTVGGYAWTDKLIF.

In the case of this clone: For this DNA, TCRdb reports the protein of a much larger clone, which diverges at residue 12, most likely from a read error; the protein presented here is translated directly from the DNA. The chain employs TRDV2 and TRDJ1, with 9 bases identical to TRDD3. CDR1 GEAIGNYY and CDR2 EKD come from the germline V gene. The CDR3 is 17 amino acids. The ends lost 0 bases at V and 4 bases at J; junction bases unmatched: 11. The CDR3 DNA is TGTGCCTGTGACACCGTGCGGGGATACGGTAACATCGATAAACTCATCTTT. Protein sequence: CACDTVRGYGNIDKLIF.

This clone was picked up a small number of times. The protein TCRdb gives is from a much larger clone and does not agree with this DNA's translation at residue 3, likely a read error; the protein shown here comes from the DNA. The chain couples TRDV2 to TRDJ1; no firm D call. CDR1 and CDR2 from the germline V gene are GEAIGNYY and EKD. The CDR3 runs to 16 residues. The CDR3 DNA reads as TGTGCCTCTGACCCGTCCGATCGGAAGTACACCGATAAACTCATCTTT. Amino acid sequence: CASDPSDRKYTDKLIF.

This clone is labeled as medium-sized. The chain joins TRDV2 to TRDJ1; D gene uncertain. The CDR3 loop spans 14 amino acids. CDR1 GEAIGNYY and CDR2 EKD come from the germline V gene. V lost 3 bases, J lost 3 bases, and 13 bases lay in between. DNA of the CDR3: TGTGCCTGTGACCCTCTACTGCGTGCCGATAAACTCATCTTT. This translates into CACDPLLRADKLIF.

This clone was counted between two and nine times. A far bigger clonotype differs at one base, so this is likely a read error. Other nucleotide sequences in the sample specify the same CDR3. The CDR3 spells CACDTLGTTNGSWDTRQMFF. The DNA of the CDR3 is TGTGCCTGTGACACCTTGGGGACCACGAACGGCTCCTGGGATACCCGACAGATGTTTTTC. The rearrangement links TRDV2 to TRDJ3; D perhaps matches TRDD3 (5 bases). The CDR3 consists of 20 residues. The V gene's germline CDR1 is GEAIGNYY and CDR2 EKD.